A selection of T cell receptor beta chains follows, all from one sample in a study of CD8 T cells in ankylosing spondylitis. TCRdb independently ran MiXCR on the 5' RACE reads; one entry per CDR3 protein. The data show approximately 250,000 distinct CDR3 sequences, with 30% to 35% seen just once and approximately 4% held by the top ten. Source material: blood, either unsorted or a sorted T cell fraction (not recorded which). Receptors originate from a male donor with ankylosing spondylitis or in good health (not recorded which). Each CDR3 is given with its conserved first and last residue. D genes are given only for firm matches. A row's size may be missing; if present it is once, few, many or a size class.

clone_size,cdr3_length,v_call,d_call,j_call,cdr3_aa,cdr3_nt
.,11,TRBV5-1,.,TRBJ2-1,CASSLNREQFF,TGCGCCAGCAGCTTAAACCGAGAGCAGTTCTTC
few,15,TRBV20-1,.,TRBJ2-1,CSARDLASRHNEQFF,TGCAGTGCTAGAGATCTTGCCAGTCGCCACAATGAGCAGTTCTTC
.,14,TRBV29-1,.,TRBJ2-4,CSGRRGRGKNIQYF,TGCAGCGGGAGAAGGGGCCGAGGCAAAAACATTCAGTACTTC
.,13,TRBV29-1,TRBD1,TRBJ1-1,CSVDRGSYTEAFF,TGCAGCGTTGACAGGGGGTCGTACACTGAAGCTTTCTTT
.,13,TRBV7-2,.,TRBJ2-7,CASSLGVGVEQYF,TGTGCCAGCAGCCTTGGGGTAGGGGTCGAGCAGTACTTC
.,14,TRBV4-1,.,TRBJ2-5,CASSQRQGWETQYF,TGCGCCAGCAGCCAACGTCAGGGGTGGGAGACCCAGTACTTC
many,15,TRBV29-1,.,TRBJ2-1,CSSLGRPGNGNEQFF,TGCAGCTCGTTGGGGAGGCCGGGGAATGGGAATGAGCAGTTCTTC
.,15,TRBV2,TRBD1,TRBJ2-5,CASSETGAYQETQYF,TGTGCCAGCAGTGAGACAGGGGCCTACCAAGAGACCCAGTACTTC
.,13,TRBV11-2,.,TRBJ2-1,CASSLGWENEQFF,TGTGCCAGCAGCTTAGGTTGGGAGAATGAGCAGTTCTTC
once,18,TRBV4-1,TRBD2,TRBJ2-1,CASSHATRLAGKYREQFF,TGCGCCAGCAGCCACGCTACCCGACTAGCGGGGAAGTATCGTGAGCAGTTCTTC
.,16,TRBV4-2,.,TRBJ2-2,CASSQQTGAKSGELFF,TGTGCCAGCAGCCAGCAGACAGGCGCCAAGTCCGGGGAGCTGTTTTTT
.,13,TRBV20-1,.,TRBJ2-1,CSARWLANNEQFF,TGCAGTGCTAGGTGGCTAGCAAACAATGAGCAGTTCTTC
few,14,TRBV11-2,.,TRBJ1-1,CASSPWTENTEAFF,TGTGCCAGCAGCCCGTGGACGGAGAACACTGAAGCTTTCTTT
.,13,TRBV2,.,TRBJ1-5,CASSERGGGPQHF,TGTGCCAGCAGTGAAAGAGGCGGGGGGCCCCAGCATTTT
.,14,TRBV12-3/TRBV12-4,TRBD1,TRBJ2-1,CASSPGQGVGEQFF,TGTGCCAGCAGCCCGGGACAGGGGGTAGGCGAGCAGTTCTTC
.,14,TRBV7-3,.,TRBJ2-1,CASSFAGDESEQFF,TGTGCCAGCAGCTTCGCAGGGGATGAGTCTGAGCAGTTCTTC
few,14,TRBV29-1,.,TRBJ1-2,CSVVPGPGGDGYTF,TGCAGCGTTGTTCCCGGGCCCGGAGGGGATGGCTACACCTTC
.,11,TRBV20-1,.,TRBJ1-2,CSASGYAGYTF,TGCAGTGCTAGCGGTTATGCTGGCTACACCTTC
few,15,TRBV5-5,.,TRBJ1-1,CASSSTAGSNTEAFF,TGTGCCAGCAGCTCAACGGCCGGTTCGAACACTGAAGCTTTCTTT
.,17,TRBV24-1,.,TRBJ2-5,CATSDFQAGAKQETQYF,TGTGCCACCAGTGATTTCCAGGCAGGGGCCAAACAAGAGACCCAGTACTTC
few,17,TRBV10-3,TRBD2,TRBJ2-4,CAISPGLAGIAKNIQYF,TGTGCCATCAGCCCGGGACTAGCGGGGATAGCCAAAAACATTCAGTACTTC
few,15,TRBV20-1,.,TRBJ2-5,CSARGLQDKQETQYF,TGCAGTGCTAGAGGTTTACAGGACAAACAAGAGACCCAGTACTTC
.,13,TRBV6-5,.,TRBJ2-1,CASSYSAGYEQFF,TGTGCCAGCAGTTACTCGGCGGGCTATGAGCAGTTCTTC
.,13,TRBV29-1,.,TRBJ1-2,CSVPMASNYGYTF,TGCAGCGTACCAATGGCCTCTAACTATGGCTACACCTTC
few,15,TRBV20-1,.,TRBJ1-5,CSASLRTPSNQPQHF,TGCAGTGCTAGTCTCAGGACACCTAGCAATCAGCCCCAGCATTTT
.,14,TRBV4-2,.,TRBJ2-2,CASSQDPRTGELFF,TGTGCCAGCAGCCAAGATCCCCGCACCGGGGAGCTGTTTTTT
.,14,TRBV29-1,TRBD1,TRBJ2-5,CTVTGTDDQETQYF,TGCACAGTGACCGGGACAGATGACCAAGAGACCCAGTACTTC
few,14,TRBV15,.,TRBJ1-2,CATSRDQGRGGYTF,TGTGCCACCAGCAGAGATCAGGGGAGGGGTGGCTACACCTTC
.,14,TRBV20-1,.,TRBJ2-3,CSARDQASTDTQYF,TGCAGTGCTAGAGATCAGGCTAGCACAGATACGCAGTATTTT
.,14,TRBV20-1,TRBD2,TRBJ2-1,CSASLLAGRIEQFF,TGCAGTGCTAGTCTGCTAGCGGGGAGAATAGAGCAGTTCTTC
few,13,TRBV6-1,.,TRBJ2-3,CASTPLRGGTQYF,TGTGCCAGCACTCCCTTACGTGGGGGAACGCAGTATTTT
.,13,TRBV6-1,.,TRBJ1-2,CASSQGQHYGYTF,TGTGCCAGCAGCCAAGGACAGCACTATGGCTACACCTTC
few,11,TRBV20-1,.,TRBJ2-5,CSAQSQETQYF,TGCAGTGCGCAAAGTCAAGAGACCCAGTACTTC
few,14,TRBV20-1,TRBD1,TRBJ2-3,CSAPTGASTDTQYF,TGCAGTGCCCCGACAGGGGCTAGCACAGATACGCAGTATTTT
.,13,TRBV9,TRBD2,TRBJ2-7,CASSKGLVDEQYF,TGTGCCAGCAGCAAGGGACTAGTTGACGAGCAGTACTTC
.,17,TRBV20-1,TRBD2,TRBJ2-7,CSAPPGLRGGIHYEQYF,TGCAGTGCTCCGCCCGGACTGCGGGGGGGCATCCACTACGAGCAGTACTTC
few,16,TRBV20-1,TRBD2,TRBJ2-4,CSADLAGGLSKNIQYF,TGCAGTGCTGATCTAGCGGGGGGGCTTTCCAAAAACATTCAGTACTTC
.,14,TRBV6-5,.,TRBJ2-7,CASSYSRVWYEQYF,TGTGCCAGCAGTTACTCCAGGGTTTGGTACGAGCAGTACTTC
.,12,TRBV7-9,.,TRBJ1-1,CASSTNWPEAFF,TGTGCCAGCAGCACCAATTGGCCTGAAGCTTTCTTT
.,13,TRBV4-2,.,TRBJ2-1,CASSQAVLAEQFF,TGTGCCAGCAGCCAAGCCGTCCTTGCTGAGCAGTTCTTC
.,14,TRBV7-9,TRBD2,TRBJ2-3,CASTRGVQPDTQYF,TGTGCCAGCACCCGGGGGGTTCAGCCAGATACGCAGTATTTT
.,13,TRBV2,TRBD1,TRBJ2-7,CASRGQAVGEQYF,TGTGCCAGCAGGGGACAGGCCGTTGGCGAGCAGTACTTC